Shown below are 11 T cell receptor beta chains from a single sample sequenced in a study of T cells in Graves' hyperthyroidism and ophthalmopathy. TCR beta CDR3 regions were amplified from RNA. First-round RT-PCR with HTBI primers amplified the TCR CDR3 region. TCRdb reprocessed the multiplex PCR reads via MiXCR and lists one record per CDR3 protein. The table lists 250,000 to 300,000 distinct CDR3 sequences, roughly 14% of them singletons. Sequenced sample: blood. These receptors all come from a young woman with Graves' hyperthyroidism that later progressed to Graves' ophthalmopathy.

In its sample, this clonotype was seen many times. This chain links TRBV5-6 with TRBJ2-3; 8 bases line up with TRBD2. Germline-derived CDR1 and CDR2 are SGHDT and YYEEEE. Trimming took 4 bases from V and 8 from J; bases not matched to a gene: 9. The CDR3 contains 14 residues. This chain's CDR3 is CASSRRDGGATQYF. The CDR3 nucleotides are TGTGCCAGCAGCCGCCGGGACGGGGGGGCTACGCAGTATTTT.

Regarding this clonotype: At one end the junction does not follow the germline gene, possibly because of a read error. The chain carries TRBV7-7 and TRBJ2-1; D possibly matches TRBD1 or TRBD2 (5 bases each). Germline V gives CDR1 SSHAT, CDR2 FNYEAQ (reference sequence). This CDR3 is built from 13 residues. The CDR3 here is CASSSTGHNEQFF. The DNA for the CDR3 is TGTGCTAGCAGTTCGACGGGACACAATGAGCAGTTCTTC.

In its sample, this clonotype was seen many times. The chain is built from TRBV6-1 and TRBJ2-7; D gene ambiguous. The CDR3 has 14 amino acids. V lost 6 bases, J lost 0 bases, and 12 bases lay in between. The germline V gene encodes CDR1 MNHNS and CDR2 SASEGT. CDR3 region: CASRVILSSYEQYF. The CDR3 DNA reads as TGTGCCAGCAGGGTAATCTTGAGCTCCTACGAGCAGTACTTC.

On this clonotype itself: With a much larger clone just one base away, this may be a read error. This chain uses TRBV4-1 with TRBJ2-5; D is perhaps TRBD2 (6 bases). This CDR3 spans 15 amino acids. Trimming removed 2 bases from V and 7 bases from J, with 17 bases in between. Germline V lookup: CDR1 MGHRA, CDR2 YSYEKL. The CDR3 bases are TGCGCCAGCAGCCAATATGACTTCATGGGGGGGACCCAGTACTTC. Its translation: CASSQYDFMGGTQYF.

This clonotype was observed many times. This chain links TRBV24-1 with TRBJ2-7, with 8 bases fitting TRBD1. Germline values: CDR1 KGHDR, CDR2 SFDVKD. The CDR3 loop spans 13 amino acids. Trimming cost V 5 bases and J 2 bases; bases outside gene matches: 1. The CDR3 protein is CATSAGGAYEQYF. The CDR3 DNA follows: TGTGCCACCAGTGCAGGGGGCGCCTACGAGCAGTACTTC.

About this clonotype: A much bigger clone sits one base away, suggesting this may be a read error. CDR3 residues: CASEWGDHPQHF. Here the CDR3 DNA reads TGTGCCAGCGAATGGGGGGATCACCCCCAGCATTTT. The J gene is TRBJ1-5, the V gene TRBV28; perhaps TRBD1 as D (5 bases). The CDR3 length is 12 residues. Germline V gene data show CDR1 as MDHEN and CDR2 as SYDVKM.

This clonotype was detected a few times. Compared with germline, one end of the junction differs, possibly owing to a read error. This sequence joins TRBV6-6 and TRBJ1-1; TRBD1 might be the D (6 bases). CDR3 length: 13 amino acids. Germline lookup yields CDR1 MNHNY and CDR2 SVGAGI (reference sequence). CDR3: CASSYGGHTKAFF. CDR3 bases: TGTGCCAGCAGTTACGGGGGGCACACTAAAGCTTTCTTT.

This clonotype has more than one count but fewer than ten. This rearrangement joins TRBV19 to TRBJ1-3; maybe TRBD1 (5 bases). The germline V gene encodes CDR1 LNHDA and CDR2 SQIVND (reference sequence). This CDR3 is built from 14 residues. The V end lost 8 bases, the J end lost 0 bases, and 11 bases lay between the germline ends. The CDR3 sequence is CASLGGNSGNTIYF. In DNA form, the CDR3 reads TGTGCCAGTCTGGGGGGAAACTCTGGAAACACCATATATTTT.

This clonotype was seen many times. This chain links TRBV6-1 with TRBJ1-2; tentatively, D is TRBD1 (5 bases). The V end was cut by 2 bases, the J end by 3 bases, with 10 bases between. From germline, CDR1 is MNHNS and CDR2 SASEGT. This CDR3 is 14 amino acids long. The CDR3 spells CASSEYRLYYGYTF. DNA for the CDR3: TGTGCCAGCAGTGAATACAGGCTGTACTATGGCTACACCTTC.

There are many counts of this clonotype. V usage is TRBV7-6 and J usage is TRBJ2-5, with D hard to call. Germline V CDR1 and CDR2: SGHVS, FNYEAQ. The CDR3 totals 15 residues. Deletions cut 0 bases from V and 5 bases from J, with 13 bases between. CDR3 in amino acids: CASSLAGDVRETQYF. As DNA, the CDR3 is TGTGCCAGCAGCTTAGCGGGCGACGTCCGGGAGACCCAGTACTTC.

This clonotype was detected many times. The chain has TRBV30 and TRBJ1-4; D call uncertain. The CDR3 totals 13 residues. The ends were cut back, 4 bases at V and 4 bases at J, with 10 bases in the middle. The germline gives CDR1 GTSNPN, CDR2 SVGIG (reference sequence). This CDR3 reads CAWTRNYNEKLFF. The CDR3 nucleotides read TGTGCCTGGACGAGGAACTATAATGAAAAACTGTTTTTT.